What follows is one T cell receptor beta chain and its context. Data came from immunoSEQ multiplex PCR; TCRdb stores just in-frame clones and leaves some out. This table holds approximately 390,000 clones, approximately 87% found once. CDR3 size: 18 residues. With V trimmed by 4 bases and J by 0 bases, 10 bases remained unmatched. CDR1 and CDR2 from the germline V gene are MNHNS and SASEGT. This entry is derived from a study of blood T cell repertoires in COVID-19. This rearrangement joins TRBV6-1 to TRBJ1-3; 9 bases match TRBD1. This clonotype was sampled from a woman aged 50 to 60 who had recovered from COVID-19. Sequencing was carried out using PBMCs or T cells enriched from blood (not recorded which). The CDR3 region has the DNA TGTGCCAGCAGTGCTACTTTCCCGGGACAGGGCTCTGGAAACACCATATATTTT. Translated, it gives CASSATFPGQGSGNTIYF.